A selection of T cell receptor beta chains follows, all from one sample in a study of T cell clonotyping in hematopoietic cell transplantation. Data came from immunoSEQ multiplex PCR; TCRdb stores just in-frame clones and leaves some out. The repertoire includes more than 10,000 clones, 72% of them detected once, and roughly 14% sits in the top ten. Sequences were derived from peripheral blood mononuclear cells, sampled 180 days after allogeneic stem cell transplant. Receptor source: a male patient aged 55 to 70 who had an allogeneic stem cell transplant from an unrelated donor, so the T cells may come from the graft donor. Some clones in this sample may be carry-over from other donors' samples. CDR3s include the opening cysteine and the closing phenylalanine or tryptophan. Each record gives: clone size, J gene, D gene, V gene, CDR3 protein. A D gene is named only where the DNA matches it firmly. Expanded clones get a size class; other rows say once, few or many, or leave the size out.

>-|TRBJ2-2|TRBD1|TRBV19
CASSAGTGGHTGTGELFF
>-|TRBJ2-7|-|TRBV30
CAWRGYYEQYF
>-|TRBJ1-5|-|TRBV4-3
CASSQEIRLDQPQHF
>-|TRBJ1-1|TRBD1|TRBV28
CASSSPGTGRNGAFF
>-|TRBJ2-7|-|TRBV6-5
CASSYGGTYEQYF
>-|TRBJ2-7|-|TRBV25-1
CASRLSGTSYEQYF
>-|TRBJ1-6|-|TRBV7-9
CAALGPGYNSPLHF
>-|TRBJ1-3|TRBD1|TRBV4-1
CASRPPNRGGTGNTIYF
>once|TRBJ2-1|TRBD1|TRBV11-3
CASSSRDRGSYNEQFF
>-|TRBJ2-1|TRBD2|TRBV30
CASGTSGANEQFF
>once|TRBJ2-3|TRBD2|TRBV5-1
CASSQAGASTDTQYF
>-|TRBJ2-2|-|TRBV19
CASTLYRSANTGELFF
>large|TRBJ1-2|-|TRBV4-1
CASSQGHHDYGYTF
>-|TRBJ1-5|-|TRBV30
CAWASGTLVNQPQHF
>medium-sized|TRBJ1-4|-|TRBV10-3
CAIREEGQGEKLFF
>-|TRBJ2-2|-|TRBV6-4
CASSDWVGGELFF
>-|TRBJ1-4|-|TRBV11-2
CASSLEAGGDEKLFF
>few|TRBJ1-5|TRBD1|TRBV6-1
CASSAGQEGQPQHF
>once|TRBJ1-1|TRBD1|TRBV6-5
CASSYSGQGKNTEAFF
>-|-|-|TRBV6-5
CASSYARNYEQYF
>-|TRBJ1-5|-|TRBV21-1
CASSKALSQASNQPQHF
>-|TRBJ2-7|TRBD1|TRBV6-5
CASRIGQGKAYEQYF
>-|TRBJ2-7|TRBD2|TRBV6-5
CASSSRLAGVSEQYF
>-|TRBJ2-5|-|TRBV7-2
CASSERASSEETQYF
>-|TRBJ1-2|-|TRBV28
CASRQGSGYTF
>-|TRBJ1-1|TRBD1|TRBV15
CATRQGDTEAFF
>few|TRBJ1-5|-|TRBV28
CASKRSNQPQHF
>-|TRBJ1-5|-|TRBV7-2
CASSRLGGQPQHF
>-|TRBJ2-5|-|TRBV19
CASSLVGDETQYF
>few|TRBJ2-5|TRBD2|TRBV4-2
CASSQDPGLAGETQYF
>-|TRBJ1-1|-|TRBV4-3
CASSQDRGSLPEAFF
>-|TRBJ1-4|TRBD1|TRBV6-5
CASSYSGRGTNEKLFF
>-|TRBJ1-2|-|TRBV14
CASSQGLQYGYTF
>few|TRBJ1-2|-|TRBV6-1
CASSERDTYGYTF
>-|TRBJ2-7|-|TRBV29-1
CSAYTASSYEQYF
>once|TRBJ2-1|-|TRBV25-1
CASSLSSSYNEQFF
>-|TRBJ2-5|TRBD2|TRBV6-6
CASSYLAGQTQYF
>-|TRBJ1-5|-|TRBV2
CASSDMPGHNQPQHF
>-|TRBJ2-3|TRBD2|TRBV30
CAWRAGYTDTQYF
>-|TRBJ1-5|-|TRBV6-5
CASSYSSRQGNQPQHF
>-|TRBJ2-2|-|TRBV30
CAWPGTNTGELFF
>-|TRBJ2-1|-|TRBV9
CASSARQGIGSSEQFF
>-|TRBJ2-3|-|TRBV11-3
CASSSRDTQYF